The next 20 T cell receptor beta chains were all read from a single sample in a study of cytomegalovirus exposure and HLA in healthy donors (dated by TCRdb to about 2017). Library method: the immunoSEQ multiplex PCR assay. TCRdb took this table from immuneACCESS and kept in-frame rearrangements with V and J called. Such tables lack part of the clones; where checked against another copy, unresolved V genes explain under half of the gap, and the rest is unexplained. Recorded for this sample are roughly 130,000 clones; about 90% of them occurred a single time. The ten largest clonotypes hold about 1.4% of the sample. Sequencing was carried out using PBMCs. The receptors derive from a man aged 30 to 39 in good health and CMV-seronegative.

The gene calls are TRBV10-3 and TRBJ2-2; 8 bases are shared with TRBD2. This CDR3 has 13 residues. Germline trimming cut 4 bases from V and 7 bases from J; bases unmatched to any gene: 2. Germline V gene lookup returns CDR1 ENHRY and CDR2 SYGVKD. The CDR3 loop is CAISGAGGGELFF. The CDR3 region has the DNA TGTGCCATCAGTGGTGCGGGAGGCGGGGAGCTGTTTTTT.

This clone occurred a few times. This sequence joins TRBV29-1 and TRBJ2-5; possibly TRBD2 for D (7 bases). The germline V gene encodes CDR1 SQVTM and CDR2 ANQGSEA. This CDR3 comprises 14 residues. Trimming removed 4 bases from V and 6 bases from J, with 18 bases in between. The CDR3 sequence is CSVGPSGDIQTQYF. The CDR3 coding sequence is TGCAGCGTTGGACCGAGCGGGGACATTCAGACCCAGTACTTC.

This chain connects TRBV5-4 to TRBJ2-7, with 7 bases that match TRBD1. CDR1 and CDR2 from the germline V gene are SGHNT and YYREEE (reference sequence). V shed 2 bases and J 7 bases; nucleotides not matched to a gene: 9. The CDR3 is made up of 14 amino acids. The CDR3 sequence: CASSLSRQGGEQYF. For the CDR3, the DNA is TGTGCCAGCAGCTTATCCCGACAGGGCGGGGAGCAGTACTTC.

The rearrangement joins TRBV5-6 to TRBJ2-5, with D tentatively TRBD1 (5 bases). The CDR3 is made up of 13 amino acids. Germline V CDR1 and CDR2: SGHDT, YYEEEE. The V end was cut by 3 bases, the J end by 5 bases, with 11 bases between. The CDR3 loop is CASSSRGRETQYF. In DNA form, the CDR3 reads TGTGCCAGCAGCTCAAGGGGTAGGGAGACCCAGTACTTC.

CDR3 loop: CASSFSLAGTNEQFF. The DNA of the CDR3 is TGTGCCAGCAGTTTTTCGCTAGCGGGCACCAATGAGCAGTTCTTC. The rearrangement joins TRBV27 to TRBJ2-1, with TRBD2 matching 8 bases. Germline CDR1 MNHEY, CDR2 SMNVEV (reference sequence). This CDR3 region has 15 residues. V shed 3 bases and J 6 bases; nucleotides not matched to a gene: 7.

The CDR3 DNA is TGCGCCAGCAGACGGCAGGGGCCTGAAGCTTTCTTT. This translates into CASRRQGPEAFF. V and J are TRBV5-1 and TRBJ1-1, with D maybe TRBD1 (6 bases). Trimming removed 5 bases from V and 6 bases from J, with 11 bases in between. The CDR3 has 12 residues. Germline CDR1 SGHRS, CDR2 YFSETQ.

This chain connects TRBV9 to TRBJ2-5, with D maybe TRBD1 (6 bases). Per the germline V gene, CDR1 is SGDLS and CDR2 is YYNGEE. The CDR3 loop spans 14 amino acids. The V and J ends lost 3 bases and 2 bases respectively, with 11 bases between them. DNA of the CDR3: TGTGCCAGCAGCGACGGGACATGGCAAGAGACCCAGTACTTC. Amino acids: CASSDGTWQETQYF.

The J gene is TRBJ1-2, the V gene TRBV11-2, with 7 bases that match TRBD1. After removal of 1 base from V and 6 bases from J, the junction contained 5 bases not matched to a gene. The CDR3 extends over 14 amino acids. CDR1 SGHAT and CDR2 FQNNGV come from the germline V gene. CDR3 coding DNA: TGTGCCAGCAGCTTAGTTCGAGGGGGCGATGGCTACACCTTC. This translates into CASSLVRGGDGYTF. The full variable domain, its missing parts supplied by reference TRBV11-2 and TRBJ1-2, is EAGVAQSPRYKIIEKRQSVAFWCNPISGHATLYWYQQILGQGPKLLIQFQNNGVVDDSQLPKDRFSAERLKGVDSTLKIQPAKLEDSAVYLCASSLVRGGDGYTFGSGTRLTVV.

This clone was detected a few times. V is TRBV10-1 and J is TRBJ2-7; weak D call: TRBD1 (5 bases). V shed 0 bases and J shed 6 bases, with 9 bases lying between them. The CDR3 has 13 amino acids. Germline CDR1 reads WNHNN; CDR2 reads SYGVQD (reference sequence). The CDR3 reads CASSESFRAEQYF. The CDR3 bases are TGCGCCAGCAGTGAGTCGTTCAGGGCCGAGCAGTACTTC.

The V and J genes are TRBV4-2 and TRBJ1-1, with D possibly being TRBD1 (5 bases). Germline V gene data show CDR1 as LGHNA and CDR2 as YNFKEQ. CDR3 size: 14 residues. V was clipped by 7 bases and J by 6 bases, with 18 bases between them. The CDR3 region is CASTVSSGGAEAFF. In DNA form, the CDR3 reads TGTGCCAGCACCGTAAGCAGCGGAGGGGCTGAAGCTTTCTTT.

V usage is TRBV7-9 and J usage is TRBJ2-5; 8 bases match TRBD2. Germline assignment: CDR1 SEHNR and CDR2 FQNEAQ (reference sequence). Unmatched junction bases numbered 6, after V lost 5 bases and J lost 7 bases. The CDR3 is made up of 13 amino acids. CDR3 nucleotide sequence: TGTGCCAGCAGCCCAGCGGGAGATGTGACCCAGTACTTC. Encoded protein: CASSPAGDVTQYF.

The J gene is TRBJ2-3, the V gene TRBV11-2, with 9 bases fitting TRBD2. V gave up 0 bases and J gave up 5 bases; unmatched junction bases: 0. The CDR3 extends over 14 amino acids. Germline loops: CDR1 SGHAT, CDR2 FQNNGV. CDR3 protein: CASSLELAGDTQYF. CDR3 coding DNA: TGTGCCAGCAGCTTAGAACTAGCGGGAGATACGCAGTATTTT.

The gene calls are TRBV30 and TRBJ2-1; the match to TRBD2 covers 14 bases. Looked up from germline, CDR1 is GTSNPN and CDR2 is SVGIG (reference sequence). The trim removed 1 base at V and 9 bases at J, leaving 2 bases unmatched. The CDR3 spans 14 residues. The CDR3 DNA follows: TGTGCCTGGAGTGGACTAGCGGGAGGGGGTGAGCAGTTCTTC. Translation: CAWSGLAGGGEQFF.

In DNA, the CDR3 is TGTGCCTGGAATACAGGGAGAGACACCATATATTTT. This gives the protein CAWNTGRDTIYF. The chain joins TRBV30 to TRBJ1-3; weak D call: TRBD1 (6 bases). The V gene lost 4 bases and the J gene lost 8 bases, with 12 bases spanning the gap. This CDR3 comprises 12 residues. CDR1 GTSNPN and CDR2 SVGIG come from the germline V gene (reference sequence). The whole variable domain, filled in from reference TRBV30 and TRBJ1-3, reads SQTIHQWPATLVQPVGSPLSLECTVEGTSNPNLYWYRQAAGRGLQLLFYSVGIGQISSEVPQNLSASRPQDRQFILSSKKLLLSDSGFYLCAWNTGRDTIYFGEGSWLTVV.

The rearrangement uses TRBV7-9 and TRBJ2-5, with D possibly matching TRBD2 (6 bases). The tail of the sequence fits TRBJ2-7 better, so the J call may be wrong. The CDR3 covers 13 residues. CDR1 is SEHNR and CDR2 is FQNEAQ in the germline V gene (reference sequence). DNA for the CDR3: TGTGCCAGCAGCTTAGCGCGGGACTACGAGCAGTACTTC. Its translation: CASSLARDYEQYF.

This clone showed up just a few times. DNA for the CDR3: TGTGCCAGCTGGGACAGCTATGGCTACACCTTC. Translated, it gives CASWDSYGYTF. The chain couples TRBV2 to TRBJ1-2, with 7 nucleotides matching TRBD1. Germline loops: CDR1 SNHLY, CDR2 FYNNEI. J was trimmed by 4 bases and V by 8 bases; bases with no gene match: 1. The CDR3 length is 11 residues. The full variable domain, rest sourced from reference TRBV2 and TRBJ1-2, is EPEVTQTPSHQVTQMGQEVILRCVPISNHLYFYWYRQILGQKVEFLVSFYNNEISEKSEIFDDQFSVERPDGSNFTLKIRSTKLEDSAMYFCASWDSYGYTFGSGTRLTVV.

This clone was observed a single time. The V call is TRBV11-3, the J call TRBJ2-3; a weak D match, TRBD2 (5 bases). Trimming shortened V by 1 base and J by 3 bases, and 11 bases separated the two germline ends. The CDR3 is made up of 15 amino acids. The V gene's germline CDR1 is SGHNT and CDR2 YENEEA. The CDR3 loop reads CASSLGGGPTDTQYF. The CDR3 region has the DNA TGTGCCAGCAGCTTAGGAGGCGGGCCTACAGATACGCAGTATTTT.

This clone was detected a few times. This chain connects TRBV27 to TRBJ2-7, with D maybe TRBD2 (5 bases). Trimming stripped 6 bases from V and 2 bases from J, with 5 bases between. This CDR3 is built from 11 residues. Germline CDR1 and CDR2: MNHEY and SMNVEV (reference sequence). The CDR3 sequence is CASRRAYEQYF. The CDR3 nucleotides are TGTGCCAGCAGGAGGGCCTACGAGCAGTACTTC.

This clone was seen only once. The chain is built from TRBV7-9 and TRBJ2-3; possible D gene TRBD2, 7 bases. The CDR3 runs to 15 residues. V was pared by 1 base and J by 2 bases, with 10 bases between. The germline CDR1 and CDR2 sequences are SEHNR and FQNEAQ (reference sequence). The CDR3: CASSLEGGPTDTQYF. The CDR3 DNA is TGTGCCAGCAGCTTAGAGGGGGGGCCCACAGATACGCAGTATTTT.

The V and J genes are TRBV11-2 and TRBJ1-1, with D hard to call. This CDR3 region has 14 residues. Germline V gene sequence: CDR1 SGHAT, CDR2 FQNNGV. Between the trimmed V and J ends, which lost 3 bases and 6 bases, there was a span of 14 bases. The CDR3 is CASSFELYRPEAFF. Here the CDR3 DNA reads TGTGCCAGCAGCTTTGAGCTCTACAGACCTGAAGCTTTCTTT.